A selection of T cell receptor beta chains follows, all from one sample in a study of tumor-infiltrating lymphocytes in localized non-small cell lung cancer. TCRdb's copy holds only in-frame clones and misses some; the assay was immunoSEQ multiplex PCR. The table lists about 24,000 clones, roughly three fifths of them singletons. Sequencing was carried out using lung tumor tissue. The receptor source for this set is a human donor with non-small cell lung cancer. The CDR3 runs from the conserved cysteine through the conserved F or W. Each record gives: J gene, V gene, D gene, clone size, CDR3 protein, CDR3 DNA. A D gene is named only where the DNA matches it firmly. Size tells how often a clone was seen (once, few, many) or the class of an expanded clone, and some rows leave it out.

J: TRBJ1-1; V: TRBV19; D: NA; size: NA; CDR3: CASSPEGVAAFF; DNA: TGTGCCAGTAGCCCCGAGGGCGTTGCGGCTTTCTTT
J: TRBJ2-2; V: TRBV30; D: NA; size: few; CDR3: CAWSEPGELFF; DNA: TGTGCCTGGAGTGAGCCTGGGGAGCTGTTTTTT
J: TRBJ2-1; V: TRBV21-1; D: NA; size: NA; CDR3: CASSKAKDRGFNEQFF; DNA: TGTGCCAGCAGCAAAGCTAAGGACAGGGGATTTAATGAGCAGTTCTTC
J: TRBJ2-5; V: TRBV2; D: TRBD1; size: NA; CDR3: CASGTGARGVQYF; DNA: TGTGCCAGCGGGACAGGGGCTCGGGGGGTCCAGTACTTC
J: TRBJ2-2; V: TRBV5-1; D: NA; size: few; CDR3: CASSLRGNTGELFF; DNA: TGCGCCAGCAGCCTCAGGGGGAACACCGGGGAGCTGTTTTTT
J: TRBJ2-1; V: TRBV7-9; D: TRBD1; size: few; CDR3: CASRSTGSSYNEQFF; DNA: TGTGCCAGCAGATCGACAGGGAGCTCCTACAATGAGCAGTTCTTC
J: TRBJ2-2; V: TRBV7-6; D: NA; size: NA; CDR3: CASSLGASNTGELFF; DNA: TGTGCCAGCAGCTTAGGAGCCTCGAACACCGGGGAGCTGTTTTTT
J: TRBJ1-2; V: TRBV10-3; D: NA; size: NA; CDR3: CAISELTALKGYTF; DNA: TGTGCCATCAGTGAGCTTACAGCACTAAAGGGCTACACCTTC
J: TRBJ2-7; V: TRBV30; D: TRBD1; size: NA; CDR3: CAWSAHPGQGKDEQYF; DNA: TGTGCCTGGAGTGCCCACCCCGGACAGGGTAAGGACGAGCAGTACTTC
J: TRBJ1-1; V: TRBV5-5; D: NA; size: once; CDR3: CASRLGVGQGAFF; DNA: TGTGCCAGCAGGCTAGGGGTGGGTCAGGGAGCTTTCTTT
J: TRBJ2-7; V: TRBV28; D: TRBD1; size: NA; CDR3: CASYSAGGAQYEQYF; DNA: TGTGCCAGCTACTCGGCAGGGGGCGCACAGTACGAGCAGTACTTC
J: TRBJ2-1; V: TRBV5-1; D: NA; size: NA; CDR3: CASSLVSSLYNEQFF; DNA: TGCGCCAGCAGCTTGGTCTCTTCCCTTTACAATGAGCAGTTCTTC
J: TRBJ2-7; V: TRBV5-1; D: NA; size: NA; CDR3: CASSQGGLDSYEQYF; DNA: TGCGCCAGCAGCCAAGGAGGACTCGACTCCTACGAGCAGTACTTC
J: TRBJ2-5; V: TRBV29-1; D: NA; size: NA; CDR3: CSVEARSYRTQYF; DNA: TGCAGCGTTGAGGCCCGGTCGTATCGGACCCAGTACTTC
J: TRBJ1-4; V: TRBV5-1; D: TRBD1; size: NA; CDR3: CASSQLGQGNEKLFF; DNA: TGCGCCAGCAGCCAACTTGGACAGGGTAATGAAAAACTGTTTTTT
J: TRBJ1-1; V: TRBV11-2; D: NA; size: few; CDR3: CASSLLANTEAFF; DNA: TGTGCCAGCAGCTTACTAGCGAACACTGAAGCTTTCTTT
J: TRBJ2-7; V: TRBV9; D: NA; size: NA; CDR3: CASSVDTGPGREQYF; DNA: TGTGCCAGCAGCGTAGATACGGGACCAGGGCGCGAGCAGTACTTC
J: TRBJ1-2; V: TRBV2; D: TRBD1; size: NA; CDR3: CASKLTGDGYTF; DNA: TGTGCCAGCAAGTTGACAGGGGATGGCTACACCTTC
J: TRBJ1-4; V: TRBV30; D: TRBD1; size: NA; CDR3: CAWRGAGGREKLFF; DNA: TGTGCCTGGAGGGGGGCAGGGGGCCGTGAAAAACTGTTTTTT
J: TRBJ1-2; V: TRBV10-2; D: NA; size: NA; CDR3: CASSESGVTLPYGYTF; DNA: TGCGCCAGCAGTGAGTCGGGGGTAACCCTTCCTTATGGCTACACCTTC
J: TRBJ2-3; V: TRBV29-1; D: TRBD2; size: NA; CDR3: CSVQGLAGSSTDTQYF; DNA: TGCAGCGTCCAAGGACTAGCGGGATCTAGCACAGATACGCAGTATTTT
J: TRBJ2-1; V: TRBV7-3; D: NA; size: NA; CDR3: CASSLLEGNEQFF; DNA: TGTGCCAGCAGTCTCCTCGAGGGCAATGAGCAGTTCTTC
J: TRBJ2-3; V: TRBV2; D: TRBD1; size: once; CDR3: CASSATGVSYSSTDTQYF; DNA: TGTGCCAGCAGTGCCACAGGGGTTTCCTACTCCAGCACAGATACGCAGTATTTT
J: TRBJ2-5; V: TRBV5-5; D: NA; size: few; CDR3: CASSEKETQYF; DNA: TGTGCCAGCAGCGAAAAAGAGACCCAGTACTTC
J: TRBJ2-5; V: TRBV11-2; D: NA; size: once; CDR3: CASSLDRVGLSGETQYF; DNA: TGTGCCAGCAGCTTAGATCGAGTGGGGCTTTCTGGAGAGACCCAGTACTTC
J: TRBJ2-3; V: TRBV5-6; D: NA; size: few; CDR3: CASSLGDTQYF; DNA: TGTGCCAGCAGCTTGGGAGATACGCAGTATTTT
J: TRBJ2-7; V: TRBV7-2; D: NA; size: NA; CDR3: CASRLPLGQQSSYEQYF; DNA: TGTGCCAGCAGATTACCCTTGGGGCAACAAAGCTCCTACGAGCAGTACTTC
J: TRBJ2-1; V: TRBV10-3; D: TRBD1; size: NA; CDR3: CAISRGGTGINNEQFF; DNA: TGTGCCATCAGTCGAGGCGGGACAGGTATTAACAATGAGCAGTTCTTC
J: TRBJ2-7; V: TRBV5-4; D: NA; size: NA; CDR3: CASSLVEGKGREQYF; DNA: TGTGCCAGCAGCTTGGTAGAGGGGAAGGGTCGCGAGCAGTACTTC
J: TRBJ2-1; V: TRBV5-4; D: NA; size: NA; CDR3: CASSPHTGDEQFF; DNA: TGTGCCAGCAGCCCACATACGGGCGATGAGCAGTTCTTC
J: TRBJ2-7; V: TRBV5-4; D: NA; size: NA; CDR3: CASSGEGEQYF; DNA: TGTGCCAGCAGTGGCGAGGGGGAGCAGTACTTC
J: TRBJ2-3; V: TRBV5-1; D: NA; size: few; CDR3: CASSLEITFTDTQYF; DNA: TGCGCCAGCAGCTTGGAAATTACGTTCACAGATACGCAGTATTTT
J: TRBJ2-1; V: TRBV12-1; D: NA; size: few; CDR3: CASSFAGLGPDNEQFF; DNA: TGTGCCAGCAGCTTTGCGGGCCTCGGCCCGGACAATGAGCAGTTCTTC
J: TRBJ1-4; V: TRBV7-2; D: NA; size: NA; CDR3: CASSTGGGTANEKLFF; DNA: TGTGCCAGCAGCACAGGAGGTGGGACGGCGAATGAAAAACTGTTTTTT
J: TRBJ1-1; V: TRBV5-1; D: NA; size: NA; CDR3: CASSLKRDTEAFF; DNA: TGCGCCAGCAGCTTGAAACGGGACACTGAAGCTTTCTTT
J: TRBJ2-7; V: TRBV6-1; D: NA; size: NA; CDR3: CASSDSSDEQYF; DNA: TGTGCCAGCAGTGACAGCAGCGACGAGCAGTACTTC
J: TRBJ2-3; V: TRBV6-1; D: TRBD2; size: NA; CDR3: CASSEILAGGSDTQYF; DNA: TGTGCCAGCAGTGAAATTCTTGCGGGAGGGTCAGATACGCAGTATTTT
J: TRBJ2-7; V: TRBV4-2; D: NA; size: NA; CDR3: CASSQVPPRVGSYEQYF; DNA: TGTGCCAGCAGCCAAGTTCCCCCCAGGGTGGGGTCCTACGAGCAGTACTTC
J: TRBJ2-7; V: TRBV19; D: NA; size: NA; CDR3: CASSLNRDTSYEQYF; DNA: TGTGCCAGTAGTCTCAACCGGGACACAAGCTACGAGCAGTACTTC
J: TRBJ2-7; V: TRBV15; D: NA; size: NA; CDR3: CATSRGKAEQYF; DNA: TGTGCCACCAGCAGAGGGAAAGCGGAACAGTACTTC
J: TRBJ1-5; V: TRBV9; D: TRBD1; size: few; CDR3: CASSEGDRDTNQPQHF; DNA: TGTGCCAGCAGCGAGGGAGACAGGGATACCAATCAGCCCCAGCATTTT
J: TRBJ1-1; V: TRBV29-1; D: NA; size: few; CDR3: CSVGPPTGNTEAFF; DNA: TGCAGCGTTGGGCCCCCGACAGGCAACACTGAAGCTTTCTTT
J: TRBJ2-3; V: TRBV19; D: TRBD2; size: few; CDR3: CASSGGSGRQDTQYF; DNA: TGTGCCAGTTCCGGGGGGAGCGGGAGGCAAGATACGCAGTATTTT
J: TRBJ2-5; V: TRBV30; D: TRBD2; size: NA; CDR3: CAWSNQRDTGVETQYF; DNA: TGTGCCTGGAGTAACCAGCGGGATACGGGGGTGGAGACCCAGTACTTC
J: TRBJ1-4; V: TRBV5-1; D: NA; size: NA; CDR3: CASSLGQVNEKLFF; DNA: TGCGCCAGCAGCCTTGGACAAGTGAATGAAAAACTGTTTTTT
J: TRBJ2-5; V: TRBV5-1; D: TRBD1; size: medium-sized; CDR3: CASSLAPGGQETQYF; DNA: TGCGCCAGCAGCTTGGCCCCAGGGGGCCAAGAGACCCAGTACTTC
J: TRBJ1-2; V: TRBV6-5; D: TRBD1; size: few; CDR3: CASSLYGTGAYGYTF; DNA: TGTGCCAGCAGCCTTTATGGGACAGGGGCCTATGGCTACACCTTC
J: TRBJ2-2; V: TRBV11-2; D: NA; size: NA; CDR3: CASSLLNTGELFF; DNA: TGTGCCAGCAGCTTACTGAACACCGGGGAGCTGTTTTTT
J: TRBJ2-5; V: TRBV10-3; D: NA; size: NA; CDR3: CATLPGPGRSQETQYF; DNA: TGTGCCACCTTACCCGGGCCGGGGAGGAGTCAAGAGACCCAGTACTTC
J: TRBJ2-5; V: TRBV2; D: NA; size: few; CDR3: CASSGDTETQYF; DNA: TGTGCCAGCAGTGGGGACACGGAGACCCAGTACTTC
J: TRBJ2-7; V: TRBV7-2; D: TRBD2; size: NA; CDR3: CASSLTSGSIKEQYF; DNA: TGTGCCAGCAGCTTAACCAGCGGGAGCATAAAAGAGCAGTACTTC
J: TRBJ2-7; V: TRBV5-6; D: NA; size: NA; CDR3: CASSLLSQVGNSYEQYF; DNA: TGTGCCAGCAGCTTGCTTTCCCAGGTGGGGAATAGTTACGAGCAGTACTTC